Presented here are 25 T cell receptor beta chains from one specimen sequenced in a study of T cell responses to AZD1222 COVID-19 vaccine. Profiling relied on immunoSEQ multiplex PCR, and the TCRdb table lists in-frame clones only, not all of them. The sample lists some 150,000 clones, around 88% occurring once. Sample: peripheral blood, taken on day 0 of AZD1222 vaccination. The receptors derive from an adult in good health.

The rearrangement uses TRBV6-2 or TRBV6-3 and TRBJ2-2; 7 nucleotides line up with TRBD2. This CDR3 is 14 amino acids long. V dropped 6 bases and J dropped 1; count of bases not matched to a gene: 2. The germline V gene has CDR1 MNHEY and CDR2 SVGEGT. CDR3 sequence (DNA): TGTGCCAGCAGGCCTAGCGGGAACACCGGGGAGCTGTTTTTT. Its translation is CASRPSGNTGELFF.

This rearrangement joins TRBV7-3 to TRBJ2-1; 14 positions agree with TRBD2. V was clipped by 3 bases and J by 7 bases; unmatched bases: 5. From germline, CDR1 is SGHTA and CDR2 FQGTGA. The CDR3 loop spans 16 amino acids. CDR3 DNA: TGTGCCAGCAGCTTCCCGGGACTAGCGGGAGTGAATGAGCAGTTCTTC. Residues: CASSFPGLAGVNEQFF.

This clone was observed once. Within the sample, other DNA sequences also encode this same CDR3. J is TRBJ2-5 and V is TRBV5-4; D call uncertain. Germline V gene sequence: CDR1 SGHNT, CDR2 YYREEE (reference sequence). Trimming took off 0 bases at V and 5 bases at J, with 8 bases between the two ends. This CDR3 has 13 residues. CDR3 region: CASSLGVGETQYF. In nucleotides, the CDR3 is TGTGCCAGCAGCTTGGGAGTAGGGGAGACCCAGTACTTC.

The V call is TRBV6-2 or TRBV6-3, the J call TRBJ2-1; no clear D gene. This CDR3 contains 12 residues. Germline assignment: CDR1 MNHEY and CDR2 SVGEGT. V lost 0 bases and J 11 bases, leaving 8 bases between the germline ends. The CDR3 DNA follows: TGTGCCAGCAGTTACTCGTGGTCGAAGCAGTTCTTC. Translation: CASSYSWSKQFF.

The CDR3 DNA reads TGTGCCAGCAGTCCACTTGCCGCAGATACGCAGTATTTT. The encoded protein is CASSPLAADTQYF. The chain has TRBV6-5 and TRBJ2-3; D gene unclear. The V end lost 5 bases, the J end lost 4 bases, and 10 bases lay between the germline ends. CDR1 is MNHEY, CDR2 SVGAGI, per germline. The CDR3 covers 13 residues.

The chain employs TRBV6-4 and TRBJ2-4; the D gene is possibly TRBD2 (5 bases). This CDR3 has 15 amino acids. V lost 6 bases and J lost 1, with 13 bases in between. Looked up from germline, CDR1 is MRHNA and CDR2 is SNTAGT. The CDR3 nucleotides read TGTGCCAGCAGCCCTACTAGTTCGGCCAAAAACATTCAGTACTTC. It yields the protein CASSPTSSAKNIQYF.

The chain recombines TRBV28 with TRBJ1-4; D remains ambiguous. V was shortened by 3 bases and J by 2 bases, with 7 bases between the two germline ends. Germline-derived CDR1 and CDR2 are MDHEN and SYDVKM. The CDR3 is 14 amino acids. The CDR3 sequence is CASSFPVTNEKLFF. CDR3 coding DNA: TGTGCCAGCAGTTTTCCAGTGACTAATGAAAAACTGTTTTTT.

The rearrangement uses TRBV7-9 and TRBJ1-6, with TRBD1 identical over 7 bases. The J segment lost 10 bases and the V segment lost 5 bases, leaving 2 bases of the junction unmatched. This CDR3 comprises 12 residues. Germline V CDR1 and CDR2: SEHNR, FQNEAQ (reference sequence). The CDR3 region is CASSDRESPLHF. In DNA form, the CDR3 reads TGTGCCAGCAGCGACAGGGAATCACCCCTCCACTTT.

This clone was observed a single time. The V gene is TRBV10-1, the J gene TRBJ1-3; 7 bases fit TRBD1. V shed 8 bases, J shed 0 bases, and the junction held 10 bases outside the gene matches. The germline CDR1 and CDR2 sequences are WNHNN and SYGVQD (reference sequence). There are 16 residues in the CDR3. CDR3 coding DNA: TGCGCCAGCGGTCCGGGACAGCCTTTCTCTGGAAACACCATATATTTT. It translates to CASGPGQPFSGNTIYF.

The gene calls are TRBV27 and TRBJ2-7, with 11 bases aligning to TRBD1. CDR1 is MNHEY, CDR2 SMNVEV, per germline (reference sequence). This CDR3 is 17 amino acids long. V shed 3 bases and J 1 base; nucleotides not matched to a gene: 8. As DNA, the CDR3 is TGTGCCAGCAGTTTTTCTTCGGGACAGGGGGTTTCCTACGAGCAGTACTTC. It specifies CASSFSSGQGVSYEQYF.

CDR3 nucleotide sequence: TGTGCCAGCAGCCTCCTTCCTGAGGCGAGACAAGAGACCCAGTACTTC. Residues: CASSLLPEARQETQYF. The rearrangement uses TRBV3-1 (or the pseudogene TRBV3-2) and TRBJ2-5; D gene uncertain. Germline assignment: CDR1 LGHDT and CDR2 YNNKEL (reference sequence). This CDR3 has 16 amino acids. The ends were cut back, 4 bases at V and 2 bases at J, with 17 bases in the middle.

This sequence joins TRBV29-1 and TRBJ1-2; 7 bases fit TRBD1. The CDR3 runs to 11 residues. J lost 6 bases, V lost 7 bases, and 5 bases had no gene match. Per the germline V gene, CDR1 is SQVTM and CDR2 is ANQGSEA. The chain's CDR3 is CSDQGQDGYTF. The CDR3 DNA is TGCAGCGACCAAGGACAGGATGGCTACACCTTC.

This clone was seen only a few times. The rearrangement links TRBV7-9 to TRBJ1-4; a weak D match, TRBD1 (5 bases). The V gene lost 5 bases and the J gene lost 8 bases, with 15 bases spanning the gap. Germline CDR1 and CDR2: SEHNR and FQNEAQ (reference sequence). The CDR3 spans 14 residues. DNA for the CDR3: TGTGCCAGCAGCCGGGCCAGGGATGAGGAAAAACTGTTTTTT. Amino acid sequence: CASSRARDEEKLFF. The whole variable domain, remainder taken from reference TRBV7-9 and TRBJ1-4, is DTGVSQNPRHKITKRGQNVTFRCDPISEHNRLYWYRQTLGQGPEFLTYFQNEAQLEKSRLLSDRFSAERPKGSFSTLEIQRTEQGDSAMYLCASSRARDEEKLFFGSGTQLSVL.

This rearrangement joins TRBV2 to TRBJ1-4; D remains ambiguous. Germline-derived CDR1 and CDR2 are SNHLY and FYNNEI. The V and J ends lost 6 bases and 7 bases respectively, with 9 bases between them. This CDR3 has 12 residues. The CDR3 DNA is TGTGCCAGCAGGCGGGTCTCTGAAAAACTGTTTTTT. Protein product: CASRRVSEKLFF. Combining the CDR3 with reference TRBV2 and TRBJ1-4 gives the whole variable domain EPEVTQTPSHQVTQMGQEVILRCVPISNHLYFYWYRQILGQKVEFLVSFYNNEISEKSEIFDDQFSVERPDGSNFTLKIRSTKLEDSAMYFCASRRVSEKLFFGSGTQLSVL.

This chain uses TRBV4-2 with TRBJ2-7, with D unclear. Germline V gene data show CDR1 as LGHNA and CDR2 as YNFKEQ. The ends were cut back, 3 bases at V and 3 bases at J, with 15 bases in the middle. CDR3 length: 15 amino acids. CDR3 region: CASSQETSTIYEQYF. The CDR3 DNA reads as TGTGCCAGCAGCCAGGAGACAAGTACCATCTACGAGCAGTACTTC.

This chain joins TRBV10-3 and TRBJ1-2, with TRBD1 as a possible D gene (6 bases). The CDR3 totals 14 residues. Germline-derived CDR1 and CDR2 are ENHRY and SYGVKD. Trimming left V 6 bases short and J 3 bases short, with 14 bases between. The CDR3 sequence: CAISTPGAYYGYTF. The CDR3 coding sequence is TGTGCCATCAGCACCCCGGGGGCTTACTATGGCTACACCTTC.

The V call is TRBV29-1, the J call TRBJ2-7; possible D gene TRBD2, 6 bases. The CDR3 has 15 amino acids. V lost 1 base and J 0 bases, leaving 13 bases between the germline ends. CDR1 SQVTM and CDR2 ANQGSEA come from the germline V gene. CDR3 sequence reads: CSVEARGGYSYEQYF. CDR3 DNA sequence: TGCAGCGTTGAAGCGCGTGGGGGGTACTCCTACGAGCAGTACTTC.

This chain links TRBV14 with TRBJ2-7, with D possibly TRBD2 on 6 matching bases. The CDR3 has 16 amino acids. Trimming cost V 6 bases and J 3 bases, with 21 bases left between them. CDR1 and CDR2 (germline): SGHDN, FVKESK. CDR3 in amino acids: CASSRRGARVGYEQYF. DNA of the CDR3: TGTGCCAGCAGTCGCCGCGGGGCGAGGGTAGGCTACGAGCAGTACTTC.

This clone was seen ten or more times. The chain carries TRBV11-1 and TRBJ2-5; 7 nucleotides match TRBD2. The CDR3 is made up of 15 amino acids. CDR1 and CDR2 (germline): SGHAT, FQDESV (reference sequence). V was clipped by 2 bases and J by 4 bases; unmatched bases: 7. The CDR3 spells CASSLYGEGVETQYF. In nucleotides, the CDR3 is TGTGCCAGCAGCTTATACGGGGAGGGTGTAGAGACCCAGTACTTC. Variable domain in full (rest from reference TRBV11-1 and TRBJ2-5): EAEVAQSPRYKITEKSQAVAFWCDPISGHATLYWYRQILGQGPELLVQFQDESVVDDSQLPKDRFSAERLKGVDSTLKIQPAELGDSAMYLCASSLYGEGVETQYFGPGTRLLVL.

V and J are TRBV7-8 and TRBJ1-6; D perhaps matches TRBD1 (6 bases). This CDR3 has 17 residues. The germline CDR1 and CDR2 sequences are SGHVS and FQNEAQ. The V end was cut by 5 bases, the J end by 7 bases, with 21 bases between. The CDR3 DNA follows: TGTGCCAGCAGCGCATTAAGGGGGACGATTGGGAATTCACCCCTCCACTTT. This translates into CASSALRGTIGNSPLHF.

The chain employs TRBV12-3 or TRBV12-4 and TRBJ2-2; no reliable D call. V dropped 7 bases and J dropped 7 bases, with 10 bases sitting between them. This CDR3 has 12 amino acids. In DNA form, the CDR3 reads TGTGCCAGCATCCTGCTTGGCGGGGAGCTGTTTTTT. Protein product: CASILLGGELFF.

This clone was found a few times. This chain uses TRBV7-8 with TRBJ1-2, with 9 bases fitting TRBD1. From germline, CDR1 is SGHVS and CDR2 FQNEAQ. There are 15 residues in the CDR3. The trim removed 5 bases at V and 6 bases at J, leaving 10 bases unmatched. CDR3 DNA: TGTGCCAGCAGCCGATCTCCGGGACAGGGACATGGCTACACCTTC. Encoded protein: CASSRSPGQGHGYTF.

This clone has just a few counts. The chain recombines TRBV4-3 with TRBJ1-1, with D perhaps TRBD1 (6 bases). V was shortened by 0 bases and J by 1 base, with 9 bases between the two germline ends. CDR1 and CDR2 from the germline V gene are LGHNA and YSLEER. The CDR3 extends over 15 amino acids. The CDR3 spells CASSQDHRANTEAFF. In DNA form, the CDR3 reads TGCGCCAGCAGCCAAGATCACAGGGCGAACACTGAAGCTTTCTTT.

The CDR3 nucleotides read TGTGCCACCAGCAGAGATCAGGCGGGATCTGGAAACACCATATATTTT. Protein sequence: CATSRDQAGSGNTIYF. The chain combines TRBV15 with TRBJ1-3; no reliable D call. Trimming took 0 bases from V and 1 from J, leaving 10 bases between them. Germline V gene lookup returns CDR1 LNHNV and CDR2 YYDKDF (reference sequence). This CDR3 is 16 amino acids long.

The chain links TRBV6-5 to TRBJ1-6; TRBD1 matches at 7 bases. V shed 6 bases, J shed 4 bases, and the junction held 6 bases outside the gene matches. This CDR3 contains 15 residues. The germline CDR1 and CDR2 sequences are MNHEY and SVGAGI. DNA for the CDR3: TGTGCCAGCAGGAAGGACAGGACGTATAATTCACCCCTCCACTTT. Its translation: CASRKDRTYNSPLHF.